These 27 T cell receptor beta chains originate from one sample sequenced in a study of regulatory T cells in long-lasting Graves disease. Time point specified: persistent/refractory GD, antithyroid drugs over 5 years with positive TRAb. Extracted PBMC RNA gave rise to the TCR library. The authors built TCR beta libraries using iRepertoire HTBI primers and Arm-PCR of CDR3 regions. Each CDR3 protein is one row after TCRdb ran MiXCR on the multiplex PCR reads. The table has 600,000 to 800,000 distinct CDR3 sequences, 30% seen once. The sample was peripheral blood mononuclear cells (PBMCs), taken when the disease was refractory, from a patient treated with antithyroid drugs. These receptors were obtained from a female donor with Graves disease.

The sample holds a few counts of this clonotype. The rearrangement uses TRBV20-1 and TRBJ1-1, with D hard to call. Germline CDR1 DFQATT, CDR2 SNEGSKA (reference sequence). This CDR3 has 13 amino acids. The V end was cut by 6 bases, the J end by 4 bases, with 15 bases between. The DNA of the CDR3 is TGCAGTGCCCAAGACCCCCGGGGCACTGAAGCTTTCTTT. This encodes CSAQDPRGTEAFF.

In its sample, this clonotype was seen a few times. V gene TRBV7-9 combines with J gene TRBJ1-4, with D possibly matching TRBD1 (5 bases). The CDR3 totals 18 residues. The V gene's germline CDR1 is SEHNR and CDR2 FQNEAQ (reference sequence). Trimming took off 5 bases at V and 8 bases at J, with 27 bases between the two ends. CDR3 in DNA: TGTGCCAGCAGCGTCTCTGAGTTCCCGACGGGGCGAGGCGAAAAACTGTTTTTT. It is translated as CASSVSEFPTGRGEKLFF.

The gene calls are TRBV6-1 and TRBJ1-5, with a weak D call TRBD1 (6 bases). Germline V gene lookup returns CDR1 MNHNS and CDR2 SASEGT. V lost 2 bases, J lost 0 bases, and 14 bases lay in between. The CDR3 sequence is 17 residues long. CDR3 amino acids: CASSEKGHLYSNQPQHF. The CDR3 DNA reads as TGTGCCAGCAGTGAAAAGGGACACCTCTATAGCAATCAGCCCCAGCATTTT.

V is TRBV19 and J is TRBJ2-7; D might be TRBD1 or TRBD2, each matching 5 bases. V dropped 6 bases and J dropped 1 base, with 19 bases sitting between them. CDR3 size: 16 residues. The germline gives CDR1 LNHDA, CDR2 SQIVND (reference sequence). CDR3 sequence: CASSPRGGAGSYEQYF. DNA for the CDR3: TGTGCCAGTAGCCCGAGGGGTGGGGCAGGGTCCTACGAGCAGTACTTC.

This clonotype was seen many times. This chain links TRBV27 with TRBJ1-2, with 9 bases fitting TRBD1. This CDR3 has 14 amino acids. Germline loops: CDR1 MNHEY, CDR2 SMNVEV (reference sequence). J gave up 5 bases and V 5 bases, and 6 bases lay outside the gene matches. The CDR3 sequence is CASSRDRGFYGYTF. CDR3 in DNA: TGTGCCAGCAGTAGAGACAGGGGGTTTTATGGCTACACCTTC.

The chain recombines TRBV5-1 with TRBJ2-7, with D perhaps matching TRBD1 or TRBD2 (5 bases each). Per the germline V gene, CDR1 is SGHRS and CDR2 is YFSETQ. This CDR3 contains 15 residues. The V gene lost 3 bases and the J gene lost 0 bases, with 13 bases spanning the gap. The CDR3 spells CASSWTWENSYEQYF. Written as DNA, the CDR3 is TGCGCCAGCAGCTGGACATGGGAGAACTCCTACGAGCAGTACTTC.

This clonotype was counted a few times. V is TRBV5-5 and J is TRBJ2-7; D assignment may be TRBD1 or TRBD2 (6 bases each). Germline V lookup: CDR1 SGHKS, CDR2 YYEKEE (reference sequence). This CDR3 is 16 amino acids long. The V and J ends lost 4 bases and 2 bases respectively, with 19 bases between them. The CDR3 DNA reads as TGTGCCAGCAGCCCGGCGGGCCGAGGGGGGACCTACGAGCAGTACTTC. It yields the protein CASSPAGRGGTYEQYF.

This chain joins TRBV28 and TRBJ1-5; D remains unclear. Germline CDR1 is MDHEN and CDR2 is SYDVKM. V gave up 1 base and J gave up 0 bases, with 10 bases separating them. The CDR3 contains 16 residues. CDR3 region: CASSLSVFYSNQPQHF. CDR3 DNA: TGTGCCAGCAGTTTATCTGTCTTTTATAGCAATCAGCCCCAGCATTTT. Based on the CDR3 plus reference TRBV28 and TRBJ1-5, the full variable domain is DVKVTQSSRYLVKRTGEKVFLECVQDMDHENMFWYRQDPGLGLRLIYFSYDVKMKEKGDIPEGYSVSREKKERFSLILESASTNQTSMYLCASSLSVFYSNQPQHFGDGTRLSIL.

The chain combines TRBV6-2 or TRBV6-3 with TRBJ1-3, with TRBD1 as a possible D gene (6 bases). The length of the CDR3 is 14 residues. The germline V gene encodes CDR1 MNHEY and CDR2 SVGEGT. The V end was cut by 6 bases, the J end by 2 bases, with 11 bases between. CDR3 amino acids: CASRHTGTGNTIYF. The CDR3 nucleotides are TGTGCCAGCAGACACACAGGGACTGGAAACACCATATATTTT.

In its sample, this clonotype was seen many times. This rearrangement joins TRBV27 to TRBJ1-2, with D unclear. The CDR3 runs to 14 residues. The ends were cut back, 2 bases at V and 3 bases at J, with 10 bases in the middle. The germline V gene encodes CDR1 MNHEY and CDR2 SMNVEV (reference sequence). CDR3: CASSLQGRDYGYTF. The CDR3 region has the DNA TGTGCCAGCAGTTTACAAGGGCGGGACTATGGCTACACCTTC.

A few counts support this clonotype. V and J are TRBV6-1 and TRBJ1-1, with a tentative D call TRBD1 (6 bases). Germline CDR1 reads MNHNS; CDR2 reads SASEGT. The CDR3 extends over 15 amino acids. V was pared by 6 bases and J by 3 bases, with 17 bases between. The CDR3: CASRSPRGGYTEAFF. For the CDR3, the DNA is TGTGCCAGCAGATCCCCCCGGGGGGGCTACACTGAAGCTTTCTTT.

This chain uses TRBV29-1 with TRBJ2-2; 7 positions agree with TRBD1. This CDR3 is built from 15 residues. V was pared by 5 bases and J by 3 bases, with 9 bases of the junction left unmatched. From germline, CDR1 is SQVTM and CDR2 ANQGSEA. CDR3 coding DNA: TGCAGCGTTCTCAGGGGGTGGAAGGACACCGGGGAGCTGTTTTTT. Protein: CSVLRGWKDTGELFF.

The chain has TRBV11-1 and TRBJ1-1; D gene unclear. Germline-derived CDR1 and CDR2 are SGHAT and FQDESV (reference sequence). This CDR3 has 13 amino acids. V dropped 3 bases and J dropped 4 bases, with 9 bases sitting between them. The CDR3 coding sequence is TGTGCCAGCAGCTTTATCGGCGGCACTGAAGCTTTCTTT. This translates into CASSFIGGTEAFF.

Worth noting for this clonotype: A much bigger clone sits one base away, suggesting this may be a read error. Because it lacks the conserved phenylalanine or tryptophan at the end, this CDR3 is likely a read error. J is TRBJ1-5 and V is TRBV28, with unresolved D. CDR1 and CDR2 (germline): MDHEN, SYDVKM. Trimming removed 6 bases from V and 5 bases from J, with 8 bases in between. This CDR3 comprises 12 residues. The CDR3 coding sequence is TGTGCCAGCAGCACCCGTTATCAGCCCCAGCATCTT. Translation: CASSTRYQPQHL.

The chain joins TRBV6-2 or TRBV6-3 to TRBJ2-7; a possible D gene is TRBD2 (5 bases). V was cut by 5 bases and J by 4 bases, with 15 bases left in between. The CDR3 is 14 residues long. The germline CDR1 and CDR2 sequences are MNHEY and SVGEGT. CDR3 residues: CASSAGPSGYEQYF. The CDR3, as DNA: TGTGCCAGCAGTGCCGGACCTTCGGGATACGAGCAGTACTTC.

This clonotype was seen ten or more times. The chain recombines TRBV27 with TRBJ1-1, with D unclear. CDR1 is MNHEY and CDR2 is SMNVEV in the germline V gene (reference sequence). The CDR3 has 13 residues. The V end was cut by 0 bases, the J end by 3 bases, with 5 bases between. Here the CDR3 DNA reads TGTGCCAGCAGTTTATCCAGGTACACTGAAGCTTTCTTT. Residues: CASSLSRYTEAFF.

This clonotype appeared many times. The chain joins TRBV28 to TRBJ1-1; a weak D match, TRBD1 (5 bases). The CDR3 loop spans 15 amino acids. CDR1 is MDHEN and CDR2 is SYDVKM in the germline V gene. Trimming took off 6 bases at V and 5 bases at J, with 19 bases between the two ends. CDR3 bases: TGTGCCAGCAGGCCACAGTCCGGGAAGGGGACTGAAGCTTTCTTT. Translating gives CASRPQSGKGTEAFF.

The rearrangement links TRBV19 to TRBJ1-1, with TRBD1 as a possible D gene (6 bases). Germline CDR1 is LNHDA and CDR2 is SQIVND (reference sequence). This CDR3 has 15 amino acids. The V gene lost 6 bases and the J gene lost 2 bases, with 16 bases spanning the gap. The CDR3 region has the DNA TGTGCCAGTAGCCCGGACAGAGTAGTAAACACTGAAGCTTTCTTT. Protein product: CASSPDRVVNTEAFF.

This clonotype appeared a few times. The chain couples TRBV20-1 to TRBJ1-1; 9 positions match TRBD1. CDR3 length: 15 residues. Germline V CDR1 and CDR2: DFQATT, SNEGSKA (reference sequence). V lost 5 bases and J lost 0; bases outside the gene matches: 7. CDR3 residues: CSAVDRGKMNTEAFF. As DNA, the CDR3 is TGCAGTGCTGTGGACAGGGGAAAGATGAACACTGAAGCTTTCTTT.

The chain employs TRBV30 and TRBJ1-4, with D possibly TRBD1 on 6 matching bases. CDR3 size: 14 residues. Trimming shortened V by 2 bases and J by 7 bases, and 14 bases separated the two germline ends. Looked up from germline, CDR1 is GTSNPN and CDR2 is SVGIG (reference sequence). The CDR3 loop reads CAWSIGGEVEKLFF. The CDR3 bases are TGTGCCTGGAGTATCGGGGGCGAGGTTGAAAAACTGTTTTTT.

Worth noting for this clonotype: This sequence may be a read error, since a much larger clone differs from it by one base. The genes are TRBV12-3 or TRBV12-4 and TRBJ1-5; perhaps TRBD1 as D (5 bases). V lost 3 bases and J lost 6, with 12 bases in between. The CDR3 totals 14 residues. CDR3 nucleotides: TGTGCCAGCAGTTTGGGGGGTCCAGCTCAGCCCCAGCATTTT. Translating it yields CASSLGGPAQPQHF.

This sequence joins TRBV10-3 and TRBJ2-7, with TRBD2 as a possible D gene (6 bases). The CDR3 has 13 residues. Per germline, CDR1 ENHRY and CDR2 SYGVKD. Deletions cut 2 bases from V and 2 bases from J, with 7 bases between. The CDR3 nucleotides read TGTGCCATCAGTGAGCCTAGCGCCTACGAGCAGTACTTC. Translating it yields CAISEPSAYEQYF.

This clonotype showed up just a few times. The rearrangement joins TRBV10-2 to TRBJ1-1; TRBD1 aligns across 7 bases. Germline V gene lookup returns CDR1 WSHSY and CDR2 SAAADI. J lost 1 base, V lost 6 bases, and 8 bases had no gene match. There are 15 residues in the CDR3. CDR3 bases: TGCGCCAGCAGAGGGGACAGAATAACGAACACTGAAGCTTTCTTT. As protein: CASRGDRITNTEAFF.

The CDR3 nucleotides read TGTGCCAGCAGCCGCTCTGGGATTAATTCACCCCTCCACTTT. Protein sequence: CASSRSGINSPLHF. The chain couples TRBV6-1 to TRBJ1-6; D unclear. The CDR3 runs 14 residues. The V end lost 6 bases, the J end lost 6 bases, and 12 bases lay between the germline ends. Germline V gene sequence: CDR1 MNHNS, CDR2 SASEGT.

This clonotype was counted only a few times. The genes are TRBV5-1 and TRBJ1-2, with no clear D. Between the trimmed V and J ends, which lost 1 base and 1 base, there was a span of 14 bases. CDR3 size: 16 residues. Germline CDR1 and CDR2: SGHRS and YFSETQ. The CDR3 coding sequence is TGCGCCAGCAGCTTGACGGCTGCTTCGTTTAACTATGGCTACACCTTC. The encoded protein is CASSLTAASFNYGYTF.

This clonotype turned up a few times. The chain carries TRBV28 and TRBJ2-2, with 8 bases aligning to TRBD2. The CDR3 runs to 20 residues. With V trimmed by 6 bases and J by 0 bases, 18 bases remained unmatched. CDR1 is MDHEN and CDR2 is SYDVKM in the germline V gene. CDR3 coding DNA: TGTGCCAGCAGCCCTCGTCCGGCTAGCGGGCCGACCGCGAACACCGGGGAGCTGTTTTTT. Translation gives CASSPRPASGPTANTGELFF.

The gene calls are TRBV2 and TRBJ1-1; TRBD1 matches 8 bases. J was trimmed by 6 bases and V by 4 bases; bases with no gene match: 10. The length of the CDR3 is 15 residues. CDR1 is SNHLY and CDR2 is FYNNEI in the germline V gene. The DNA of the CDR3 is TGTGCCAGCAGTGCCATGGGCCAGGGGGCCTCTGAAGCTTTCTTT. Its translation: CASSAMGQGASEAFF.